The 23 T cell receptor beta chains listed next were all sequenced from one sample in a study of spatial heterogeneity in lung cancer. A single record per CDR3 protein comes from TCRdb applying MiXCR to the 5' RACE reads. The sample includes more than 95,000 distinct CDR3 sequences, 9% to 15% of them seen just once. Time point reported: blood at routine non-recurrence follow-up after resection. The authors sequenced whole RNA from tumor, nontumor lung or frozen PBMC without sorting. Sequences were derived from PBMCs, sampled at follow-up. These receptors originate from a male donor with early-stage non-small cell lung cancer.

The chain has TRBV5-1 and TRBJ2-3; 7 bases line up with TRBD2. Germline V gene data show CDR1 as SGHRS and CDR2 as YFSETQ. This CDR3 has 15 amino acids. V lost 1 base to trimming and J lost 2 bases; unmatched junction nucleotides: 4. CDR3 protein: CASSLQAGPTDTQYF. The CDR3 DNA reads TGCGCCAGCAGCTTGCAAGCGGGGCCCACAGATACGCAGTATTTT.

This chain connects TRBV19 to TRBJ1-5, with no clear D. V was trimmed by 5 bases and J by 7 bases, leaving 15 bases between them. The germline V gene has CDR1 LNHDA and CDR2 SQIVND (reference sequence). The CDR3 is 14 residues long. The CDR3: CASSRAHLQQPQHF. DNA for the CDR3: TGTGCCAGTAGTCGAGCCCATCTCCAACAGCCCCAGCATTTT. Variable domain in full (rest from reference TRBV19 and TRBJ1-5): DGGITQSPKYLFRKEGQNVTLSCEQNLNHDAMYWYRQDPGQGLRLIYYSQIVNDFQKGDIAEGYSVSREKKESFPLTVTSAQKNPTAFYLCASSRAHLQQPQHFGDGTRLSIL.

In its sample, this clonotype was seen many times. The chain is built from TRBV7-2 and TRBJ2-5; D is unresolved. The CDR3 is 13 residues long. Looked up from germline, CDR1 is SGHTA and CDR2 is FQGNSA. Trimming left V 3 bases short and J 4 bases short, with 9 bases between. CDR3 protein: CASSFGVSETQYF. The CDR3 nucleotides are TGTGCCAGCAGCTTTGGCGTCTCAGAGACCCAGTACTTC.

The sample holds a few counts of this clonotype. The chain has TRBV2 and TRBJ1-2; no reliable D call. V shed 1 base and J shed 2 bases, with 5 bases lying between them. CDR3 length: 13 residues. Germline CDR1 SNHLY, CDR2 FYNNEI. DNA of the CDR3: TGTGCCAGCAGTGAAGATAGGAACTATGGCTACACCTTC. It yields the protein CASSEDRNYGYTF.

This clonotype was seen once. Just one base apart from a much larger clone, this may be a read error. The V and J genes are TRBV2 and TRBJ1-1; D remains unclear. The CDR3 consists of 12 residues. Germline CDR1 SNHLY, CDR2 FYNNEI. The CDR3 reads CACTSEYPFVVF. The CDR3 coding sequence is TGTGCCTGCACTTCAGAGTACCCTTTTGTCGTCTTT. Based on the CDR3 plus reference TRBV2 and TRBJ1-1, the full variable domain is EPEVTQTPSHQVTQMGQEVILRCVPISNHLYFYWYRQILGQKVEFLVSFYNNEISEKSEIFDDQFSVERPDGSNFTLKIRSTKLEDSAMYFCACTSEYPFVVFGQGTRLTVV.

This chain links TRBV20-1 with TRBJ2-7; no clear D gene. The ends were cut back, 3 bases at V and 7 bases at J, with 16 bases in the middle. The germline gives CDR1 DFQATT, CDR2 SNEGSKA (reference sequence). This CDR3 region has 13 residues. The CDR3 here is CSASHGSGREQYF. CDR3 sequence (DNA): TGCAGTGCTAGCCACGGTTCCGGACGGGAGCAGTACTTC.

Worth noting for this clonotype: This could be a read error, since a much larger clone is one nucleotide away. This chain joins TRBV20-1 and TRBJ1-2; the D gene is possibly TRBD1 (5 bases). The CDR3 spans 13 residues. Looked up from germline, CDR1 is DFQATT and CDR2 is SNEGSKA (reference sequence). For the CDR3, the DNA is TGCCGTGCTAGCCCCCAGGGTGTTTACGGCTACACCTTC. Translation gives CRASPQGVYGYTF.

This clonotype was detected many times. This chain connects TRBV28 to TRBJ2-7, with D perhaps matching TRBD1 (5 bases). Germline V gives CDR1 MDHEN, CDR2 SYDVKM. The CDR3 covers 16 residues. V lost 2 bases to trimming and J lost 0 bases, with 14 bases between them. The CDR3 bases are TGTGCCAGCAGTTTAATCTCAGACAGCGACTCCTACGAGCAGTACTTC. This codes for CASSLISDSDSYEQYF.

This clonotype was seen a handful of times. The chain combines TRBV18 with TRBJ2-5, with D hard to call. CDR1 is KGHSH, CDR2 LQKENI, per germline. The CDR3 length is 15 residues. V was trimmed by 0 bases and J by 0 bases, leaving 8 bases between them. The CDR3 loop is CASSPPPQNQETQYF. In DNA form, the CDR3 reads TGTGCCAGCTCACCACCCCCACAGAACCAAGAGACCCAGTACTTC.

The rearrangement links TRBV2 to TRBJ2-5; 7 bases are a match to TRBD1. V gave up 1 base and J gave up 5 bases; unmatched junction bases: 10. This CDR3 comprises 16 residues. Germline V CDR1 and CDR2: SNHLY, FYNNEI. The CDR3 loop is CASSEGAGGSVETQYF. CDR3 DNA sequence: TGTGCCAGCAGTGAAGGGGCAGGGGGAAGTGTTGAGACCCAGTACTTC.

CDR3 sequence reads: CASSLAEGHDEKLFF. CDR3 DNA sequence: TGCGCCAGCAGCTTGGCAGAGGGACACGATGAAAAACTGTTTTTT. The chain joins TRBV5-1 to TRBJ1-4; D perhaps matches TRBD1 (6 bases). Trimming removed 0 bases at V and 6 bases at J, with 12 bases between. CDR1 and CDR2 (germline): SGHRS, YFSETQ. The CDR3 sequence is 15 residues long.

This clonotype was seen at least ten times. CDR3 DNA: TGTGCCAGCAGGAGGACAGGTATTAATCAGCCCCAGCATTTT. This translates into CASRRTGINQPQHF. The chain has TRBV27 and TRBJ1-5, with 7 bases aligning to TRBD1. J lost 4 bases, V lost 6 bases, and 6 bases had no gene match. CDR3 size: 14 residues. CDR1 MNHEY and CDR2 SMNVEV come from the germline V gene (reference sequence).

This clonotype was counted a single time. This may come from a read error, since a much larger clone is one base off. This sequence joins TRBV6-1 and TRBJ1-1; perhaps TRBD1 as D (5 bases). This CDR3 is built from 15 residues. Trimming pared 5 bases from V and 1 base from J, leaving 14 bases between. From germline, CDR1 is MNHNS and CDR2 SASEGT. The DNA of the CDR3 is TGTGCCAGCAGTTCCCGGGGACCGACGAACACTGAAGCTTTCTTT. Translated: CASSSRGPTNTEAFF.

This chain links TRBV5-1 with TRBJ2-3; tentative D call: TRBD2 (6 bases). The germline V and J ends were trimmed by 4 bases and 1 base, with 10 bases remaining between them. The CDR3 is 14 residues long. CDR1 and CDR2 (germline): SGHRS, YFSETQ. CDR3 residues: CASSRTGGTDTQYF. The DNA of the CDR3 is TGCGCCAGCAGCAGGACGGGGGGCACAGATACGCAGTATTTT.

V and J are TRBV4-2 and TRBJ1-2, with TRBD1 identical over 9 bases. Germline CDR1 and CDR2: LGHNA and YNFKEQ. The V segment lost 4 bases and the J segment 8 bases; nucleotides outside the gene matches: 11. The CDR3 length is 15 residues. CDR3 residues: CASSLIRDREHGYTF. DNA of the CDR3: TGTGCCAGCAGCCTCATCCGGGACAGGGAGCACGGCTACACCTTC.

J is TRBJ2-3 and V is TRBV11-2; the D is unclear. V was clipped by 2 bases and J by 0 bases, with 12 bases between them. The CDR3 totals 16 residues. Germline CDR1 and CDR2: SGHAT and FQNNGV. The CDR3 coding sequence is TGTGCCAGCAGCTTAAACGGAGCCATAAGCACAGATACGCAGTATTTT. This sequence encodes CASSLNGAISTDTQYF.

The genes are TRBV28 and TRBJ2-5; 9 nucleotides align to TRBD1. Germline CDR1 reads MDHEN; CDR2 reads SYDVKM. V lost 6 bases, J lost 5 bases, and 13 bases stayed unmatched. The CDR3 is made up of 16 amino acids. CDR3 DNA sequence: TGTGCCAGCAGCTCGATAGGCGGGACAGGGCTGGAGACCCAGTACTTC. Amino acids: CASSSIGGTGLETQYF.

This clonotype was found a few times. The chain employs TRBV20-1 and TRBJ1-5; D unresolved. In germline, CDR1 is DFQATT, CDR2 SNEGSKA (reference sequence). The CDR3 is 13 residues long. V was trimmed by 5 bases and J by 0 bases, leaving 8 bases between them. The CDR3 DNA is TGCAGTGCTCAGGCGTCTAGCAATCAGCCCCAGCATTTT. It codes for CSAQASSNQPQHF.

J is TRBJ2-1 and V is TRBV12-3 or TRBV12-4; 13 bases are shared with TRBD2. The ends lost 3 bases at V and 7 bases at J; junction bases unmatched: 3. CDR3 length: 15 residues. DNA for the CDR3: TGTGCCAGCAGTTTGACTAGCGGGGGGCAGAATGAGCAGTTCTTC. Its translation is CASSLTSGGQNEQFF.

This chain connects TRBV18 to TRBJ1-3; no definite D call. CDR1 KGHSH and CDR2 LQKENI come from the germline V gene. The CDR3 spans 17 residues. Trimming left V 3 bases short and J 4 bases short, with 19 bases between. As DNA, the CDR3 is TGTGCCAGCTCACCGAGCGGATCTTTCATTACGGGAAACACCATATATTTT. Translating it yields CASSPSGSFITGNTIYF.

This clonotype was counted a few times. J is TRBJ2-3 and V is TRBV24-1; D is tentatively TRBD1 or TRBD2 (5 bases each). Trimming shortened V by 6 bases and J by 0 bases, and 12 bases separated the two germline ends. The CDR3 is made up of 15 amino acids. Germline CDR1 is KGHDR and CDR2 is SFDVKD. The CDR3 sequence: CATSREGPSTDTQYF. The CDR3 DNA follows: TGTGCCACCAGTCGAGAGGGACCTAGCACAGATACGCAGTATTTT.

The rearrangement joins TRBV15 to TRBJ2-7; D is unresolved. The CDR3 is 14 residues long. Germline V lookup: CDR1 LNHNV, CDR2 YYDKDF (reference sequence). V lost 0 bases, J lost 1 base, and 7 bases lay in between. CDR3 bases: TGTGCCACCAGCAGAGAGGACCTGTCCTACGAGCAGTACTTC. Its translation: CATSREDLSYEQYF.

This chain links TRBV12-3 or TRBV12-4 with TRBJ2-1, with 8 bases identical to TRBD2. V gave up 3 bases and J gave up 2 bases; unmatched junction bases: 3. The CDR3 length is 15 residues. The CDR3, as DNA: TGTGCCAGCAGTTTCGCTAGCGGGCCCTACAATGAGCAGTTCTTC. Translating it yields CASSFASGPYNEQFF.